This T cell receptor beta chain came from a study of cytomegalovirus exposure and HLA in healthy donors. Donors counted as nominally healthy when sampled, yet unrecorded immune exposures were likely. Trimming took 5 bases from V and 4 from J; bases not matched to a gene: 9. Germline V gives CDR1 SGHRS, CDR2 YFSETQ. CDR3 length: 15 residues. General study points: A later analysis found common viral pathogens apparently linked to several of the most significant clusters. A later analysis showed TCR association rates differing by HLA locus, peaking at DRB1 and lowest at HLA-C. Altogether, 150 to 200 TCR beta chains were recorded as cytomegalovirus-associated.

The PCR used 60 Vbeta and 13 Jbeta primers. Sequencing used immunoSEQ multiplex PCR; TCRdb keeps in-frame clones, though not all of them. In the table there are 140,000 to 150,000 clones, approximately 82% of which are singletons. On this clone itself: Its antigen remains unidentified.

The sequencing sample was made of PBMCs. The clonotype was recovered from an older woman in good health and CMV-seropositive. The V call is TRBV5-1, the J call TRBJ1-3, with 7 bases aligning to TRBD1. This CDR3 is CASRPGQLAGNTIYF. The CDR3 DNA reads TGCGCCAGCAGACCGGGACAGTTAGCCGGAAACACCATATATTTT.